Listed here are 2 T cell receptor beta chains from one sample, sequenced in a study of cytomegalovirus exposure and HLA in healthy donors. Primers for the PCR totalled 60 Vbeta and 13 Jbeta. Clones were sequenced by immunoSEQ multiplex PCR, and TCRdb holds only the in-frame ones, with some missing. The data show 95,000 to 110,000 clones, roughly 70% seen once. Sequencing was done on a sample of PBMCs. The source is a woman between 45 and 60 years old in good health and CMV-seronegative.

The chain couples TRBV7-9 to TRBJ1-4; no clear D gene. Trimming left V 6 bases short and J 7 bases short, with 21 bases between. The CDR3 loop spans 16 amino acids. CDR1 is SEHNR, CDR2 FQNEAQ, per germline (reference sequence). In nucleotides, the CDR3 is TGTGCCAGCAGGCCGGGTGGTTTAGGGAGAAGTGAAAAACTGTTTTTT. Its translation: CASRPGGLGRSEKLFF.

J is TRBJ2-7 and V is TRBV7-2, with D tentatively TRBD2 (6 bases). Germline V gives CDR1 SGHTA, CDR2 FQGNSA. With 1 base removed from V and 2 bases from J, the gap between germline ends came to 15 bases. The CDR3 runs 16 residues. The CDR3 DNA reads TGTGCCAGCAGCTTAGTAGCGGCAGCACTTACCTACGAGCAGTACTTC. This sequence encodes CASSLVAAALTYEQYF.